The rows below give T cell receptor beta chains drawn from one sample of a study of control samples from healthy donors and cancer patients. Assay used: immunoSEQ multiplex PCR; TCRdb lists only in-frame clones, some missing. The data contain about 190,000 clones, about 90% of them singletons. The sample consisted of blood. The source is a man younger than 45 in good health. The CDR3 runs from the conserved cysteine through the conserved F or W. D genes are given only for firm matches.

len: 14; v_gene: TRBV13; d_gene: -; CDR3aa: CASSSLGDPYEQYF
len: 15; v_gene: TRBV2; d_gene: -; CDR3aa: CASSELEEDRGGYTF
len: 13; v_gene: TRBV2; d_gene: -; CDR3aa: CASKEGADYGYTF
len: 13; v_gene: TRBV3-1/TRBV3-2; d_gene: -; CDR3aa: CASSLGQTLEQYF
len: 15; v_gene: TRBV6-5; d_gene: -; CDR3aa: CASTLLSSYNSPLHF
len: 13; v_gene: TRBV20-1; d_gene: -; CDR3aa: CSASGGRNYGYTF
len: 16; v_gene: TRBV7-3; d_gene: TRBD2; CDR3aa: CASSLYSSGGTNEQFF
len: 12; v_gene: TRBV7-9; d_gene: -; CDR3aa: CASSVMDYEQYF
len: 15; v_gene: TRBV2; d_gene: TRBD2; CDR3aa: CASKNEGHSGGTQYF
len: 15; v_gene: TRBV11-3; d_gene: TRBD2; CDR3aa: CASSLTSGGGHEQFF
len: 17; v_gene: TRBV7-9; d_gene: -; CDR3aa: CASSLLGNRNSGNTIYF
len: 15; v_gene: TRBV5-1; d_gene: TRBD2; CDR3aa: CASSSAGATYNEQFF
len: 15; v_gene: TRBV2; d_gene: TRBD1; CDR3aa: CASREYPGGNYGYTF
len: 15; v_gene: TRBV7-2; d_gene: TRBD1; CDR3aa: CASSPSGGQGAEAFF
len: 13; v_gene: TRBV10-3; d_gene: TRBD1; CDR3aa: CAISPQGDYGYTF
len: 15; v_gene: TRBV18; d_gene: TRBD2; CDR3aa: CASSPPLAGDNEQFF
len: 14; v_gene: TRBV30; d_gene: -; CDR3aa: CAWTSGGPSTEAFF
len: 15; v_gene: TRBV5-6; d_gene: TRBD1; CDR3aa: CASSGQGSSNEKLFF
len: 16; v_gene: TRBV5-4; d_gene: TRBD1; CDR3aa: CASSRSGTAINYGYTF
len: 13; v_gene: TRBV11-2; d_gene: TRBD1; CDR3aa: CASSTGDGQPQHF
len: 16; v_gene: TRBV15; d_gene: TRBD1; CDR3aa: CATSKEDRDRTDTQYF
len: 15; v_gene: TRBV5-1; d_gene: TRBD1; CDR3aa: CASSLAWQGADEQYF
len: 14; v_gene: TRBV9; d_gene: -; CDR3aa: CASSEGGSSYEQYF
len: 15; v_gene: TRBV9; d_gene: -; CDR3aa: CASSVLDISYNEQFF
len: 15; v_gene: TRBV4-1; d_gene: -; CDR3aa: CASSQDSVGTDTQYF
len: 15; v_gene: TRBV7-8; d_gene: -; CDR3aa: CASSPVRRGTHGYTF
len: 16; v_gene: TRBV14; d_gene: -; CDR3aa: CASSQERAPGANVLTF
len: 14; v_gene: TRBV2; d_gene: TRBD1; CDR3aa: CASRQGTRTDTQYF
len: 16; v_gene: TRBV7-9; d_gene: TRBD1; CDR3aa: CASSLGQGAKNEKLFF
len: 14; v_gene: TRBV6-6; d_gene: -; CDR3aa: CASSIKPGAGELFF
len: 17; v_gene: TRBV3-1/TRBV3-2; d_gene: -; CDR3aa: CASSQDWGGTVRETQYF
len: 16; v_gene: TRBV9; d_gene: -; CDR3aa: CASSVAWGGFNEKLFF
len: 15; v_gene: TRBV19; d_gene: TRBD1; CDR3aa: CASSSSSGGPWPQHF
len: 14; v_gene: TRBV3-1/TRBV3-2; d_gene: -; CDR3aa: CASSQDRINQPQHF
len: 13; v_gene: TRBV11-2; d_gene: TRBD1; CDR3aa: CASSFRTGREAFF
len: 16; v_gene: TRBV4-2; d_gene: -; CDR3aa: CASSQVSIGGKLEQYF
len: 15; v_gene: TRBV5-1; d_gene: -; CDR3aa: CASSLDGSSGNTIYF
len: 12; v_gene: TRBV2; d_gene: -; CDR3aa: CASSFSSYEQYF
len: 16; v_gene: TRBV9; d_gene: -; CDR3aa: CASSSRNEGPFSGYTF
len: 15; v_gene: TRBV7-9; d_gene: -; CDR3aa: CASSPPVGSGNTIYF
len: 14; v_gene: TRBV6-2/TRBV6-3; d_gene: -; CDR3aa: CASSRGARGGEQFF
len: 13; v_gene: TRBV7-9; d_gene: -; CDR3aa: CASEQSNTGELFF
len: 15; v_gene: TRBV20-1; d_gene: TRBD1; CDR3aa: CSASVADRGSYGYTF
len: 16; v_gene: TRBV6-2/TRBV6-3; d_gene: -; CDR3aa: CASSYGSGYYGPEAFF
len: 16; v_gene: TRBV5-5; d_gene: -; CDR3aa: CASSLWVIDSGNTIYF
len: 16; v_gene: TRBV4-1; d_gene: -; CDR3aa: CASSQDPHGANGELFF
len: 12; v_gene: TRBV7-2; d_gene: -; CDR3aa: CASSLQNWGYTF
len: 17; v_gene: TRBV19; d_gene: TRBD2; CDR3aa: CASTPGVRGRYTDTQYF
len: 17; v_gene: TRBV4-1; d_gene: TRBD1; CDR3aa: CASSQRPGQGPGNTIYF